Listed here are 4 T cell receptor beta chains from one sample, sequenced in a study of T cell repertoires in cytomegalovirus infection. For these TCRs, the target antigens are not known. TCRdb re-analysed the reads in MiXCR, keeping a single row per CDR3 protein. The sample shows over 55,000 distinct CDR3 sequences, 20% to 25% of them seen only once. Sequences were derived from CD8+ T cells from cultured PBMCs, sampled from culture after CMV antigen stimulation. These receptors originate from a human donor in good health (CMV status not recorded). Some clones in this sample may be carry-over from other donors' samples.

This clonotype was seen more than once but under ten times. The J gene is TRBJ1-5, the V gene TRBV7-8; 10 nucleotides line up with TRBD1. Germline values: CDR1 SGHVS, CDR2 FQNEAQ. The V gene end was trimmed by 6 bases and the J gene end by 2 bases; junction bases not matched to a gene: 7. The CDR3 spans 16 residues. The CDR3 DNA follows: TGTGCCAGCAGAGCCGGGACAGGGGCGGGCAATCAGCCCCAGCATTTT. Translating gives CASRAGTGAGNQPQHF.

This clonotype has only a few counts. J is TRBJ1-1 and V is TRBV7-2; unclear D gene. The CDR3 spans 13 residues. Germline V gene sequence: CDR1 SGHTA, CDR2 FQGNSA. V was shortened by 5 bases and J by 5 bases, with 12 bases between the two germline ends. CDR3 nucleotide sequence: TGTGCCAGCAGCCTCAATATGGTTACTGAAGCTTTCTTT. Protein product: CASSLNMVTEAFF. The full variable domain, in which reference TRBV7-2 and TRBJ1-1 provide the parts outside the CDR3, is GAGVSQSPSNKVTEKGKDVELRCDPISGHTALYWYRQSLGQGLEFLIYFQGNSAPDKSGLPSDRFSAERTGGSVSTLTIQRTQQEDSAVYLCASSLNMVTEAFFGQGTRLTVV.

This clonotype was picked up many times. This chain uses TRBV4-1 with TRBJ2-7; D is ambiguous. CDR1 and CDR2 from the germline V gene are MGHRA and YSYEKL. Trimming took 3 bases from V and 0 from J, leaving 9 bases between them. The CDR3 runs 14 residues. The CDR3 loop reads CASSHLDGSYEQYF. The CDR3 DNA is TGCGCCAGCAGCCATCTGGACGGCTCCTACGAGCAGTACTTC.

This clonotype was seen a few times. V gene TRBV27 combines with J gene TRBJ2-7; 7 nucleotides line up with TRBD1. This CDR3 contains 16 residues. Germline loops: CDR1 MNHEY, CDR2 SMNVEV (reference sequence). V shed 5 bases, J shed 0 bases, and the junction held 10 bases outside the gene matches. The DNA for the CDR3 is TGTGCCAGCAGTCCCTCACAGGGGCCAGCCTCCTACGAGCAGTACTTC. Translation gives CASSPSQGPASYEQYF.